The 2 T cell receptor beta chains reported below all come from one sample, sequenced in a study of graft-versus-host responses after intestinal transplantation. The antigens for these receptors are not known. Sequencing used immunoSEQ multiplex PCR; TCRdb keeps in-frame clones, though not all of them. Of under 85,000 clones listed, 90% are singletons. Source: unstimulated CD8+ T cells sorted from spleen or lymph node cells, taken before intestinal transplant. The receptors stem from a human donor who received an intestinal transplant.

The chain links TRBV7-9 to TRBJ2-1; D is perhaps TRBD2 (7 bases). The CDR3 runs to 13 residues. V lost 5 bases and J lost 8, with 13 bases in between. CDR1 is SEHNR and CDR2 is FQNEAQ in the germline V gene (reference sequence). The CDR3 nucleotides are TGTGCCAGCAGCCGTCCGGGGGGCTATGAGCAGTTCTTC. Residues: CASSRPGGYEQFF.

Only a few counts were recorded for this clone. The J gene is TRBJ1-5, the V gene TRBV5-6; D might be TRBD1 (6 bases). V lost 3 bases and J 5 bases, leaving 9 bases between the germline ends. The CDR3 spans 13 residues. The germline gives CDR1 SGHDT, CDR2 YYEEEE. The CDR3 reads CASSYGGHQPQHF. In DNA form, the CDR3 reads TGTGCCAGCAGCTACGGGGGGCATCAGCCCCAGCATTTT.